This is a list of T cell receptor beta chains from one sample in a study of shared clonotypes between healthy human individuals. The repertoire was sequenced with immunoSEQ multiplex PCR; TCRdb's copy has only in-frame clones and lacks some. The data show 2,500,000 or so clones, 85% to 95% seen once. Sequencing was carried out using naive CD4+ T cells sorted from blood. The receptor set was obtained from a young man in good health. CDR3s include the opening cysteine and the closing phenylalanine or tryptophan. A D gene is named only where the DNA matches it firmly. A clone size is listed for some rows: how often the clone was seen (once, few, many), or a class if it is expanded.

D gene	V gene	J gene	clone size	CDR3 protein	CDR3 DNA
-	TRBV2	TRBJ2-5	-	CASSEMGATQERQYF	TGTGCCAGCAGTGAAATGGGGGCGACCCAAGAGAGACAGTACTTC
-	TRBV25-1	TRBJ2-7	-	CASSEFGYGPSEQYF	TGTGCCAGCAGTGAATTTGGATACGGCCCCTCGGAGCAGTACTTC
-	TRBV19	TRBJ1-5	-	CASSIGALLSNQPQHF	TGTGCCAGTAGTATCGGGGCACTTCTTAGCAATCAGCCCCAGCATTTT
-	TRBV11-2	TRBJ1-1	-	CASSLVAVVTEAFF	TGTGCCAGCAGCTTAGTCGCAGTAGTAACTGAAGCTTTCTTT
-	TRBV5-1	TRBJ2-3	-	CASRDLGGYTDTQYF	TGCGCCAGCAGGGACCTGGGGGGCTACACAGATACGCAGTATTTT
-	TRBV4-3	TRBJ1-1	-	CASSLLLDTEAFF	TGCGCCAGCAGCCTCCTTTTAGACACTGAAGCTTTCTTT
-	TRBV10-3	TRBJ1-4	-	CAISESLSGNEKLFF	TGTGCCATCAGTGAGTCCCTCAGCGGTAATGAAAAACTGTTTTTT
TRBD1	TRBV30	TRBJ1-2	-	CAWHGTGGNYGYTF	TGTGCCTGGCACGGGACAGGGGGCAATTATGGCTACACCTTC
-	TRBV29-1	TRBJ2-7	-	CSVLGTYEQYF	TGCAGCGTTCTAGGAACCTACGAGCAGTACTTC
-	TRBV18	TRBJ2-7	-	CASSPGTLGPYEQYF	TGTGCCAGCTCACCTGGGACTTTAGGCCCCTACGAGCAGTACTTC
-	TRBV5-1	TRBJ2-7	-	CASTRDFEEQYF	TGCGCCAGCACCCGGGACTTCGAGGAGCAGTACTTC
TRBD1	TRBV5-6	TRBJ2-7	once	CASSSGQGPYEQYF	TGTGCCAGCAGCTCGGGACAGGGCCCCTACGAGCAGTACTTC
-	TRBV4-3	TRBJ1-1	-	CASSQGQVNTEAFF	TGCGCCAGCAGCCAGGGGCAGGTGAACACTGAAGCTTTCTTT
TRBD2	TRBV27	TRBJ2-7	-	CASSPTSGGRHYEQYF	TGTGCCAGCAGTCCGACTAGCGGGGGACGCCACTACGAGCAGTACTTC